This T cell receptor beta chain was recorded in a study of CD8+CD57+ T cells in acquired aplastic anemia. Study-level background: On average, sorted CD4+ and CD8+ cells gave approximately 3.5 ug of DNA.

The sequenced patients had an expansion of CD8+CD57+ cells seen by flow cytometry. The diagnosis in all patients was severe acquired aplastic anemia. All patients were therapy-naive when blood was sampled. There are many counts of this clonotype. Investigators profiled TCR beta VDJ and CDR3 from genomic DNA template. TCRdb redid the calling of the reads with MiXCR, one entry per CDR3 protein. The table shows around 170,000 distinct CDR3 sequences, with around 43% occurring only once. This clonotype originated in a human donor with aplastic anemia. The sample was sorted CD4+, CD8+, or CD8+CD57+ T cells (not recorded which) from PBMCs.

The CDR3 DNA sequence: TGCAGTGCTAGAGATGGGCGGGGAAGAGATACGCAGTATTTT. It translates to CSARDGRGRDTQYF. V and J are TRBV20-1 and TRBJ2-3; perhaps TRBD2 as D (6 bases). CDR3 size: 14 residues. CDR1 and CDR2 from the germline V gene are DFQATT and SNEGSKA (reference sequence). The V gene lost 0 bases and the J gene lost 5 bases, with 12 bases spanning the gap.